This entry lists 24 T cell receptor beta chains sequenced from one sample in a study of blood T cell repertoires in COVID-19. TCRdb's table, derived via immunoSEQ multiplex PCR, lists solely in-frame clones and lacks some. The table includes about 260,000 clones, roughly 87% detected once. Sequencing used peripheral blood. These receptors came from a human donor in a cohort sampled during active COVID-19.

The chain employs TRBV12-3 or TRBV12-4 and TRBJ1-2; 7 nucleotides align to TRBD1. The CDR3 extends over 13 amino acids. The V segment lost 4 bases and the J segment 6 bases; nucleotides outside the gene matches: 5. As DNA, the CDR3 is TGTGCCAGCAGTTACGACAGGGAACATGGCTACACCTTC. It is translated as CASSYDREHGYTF.

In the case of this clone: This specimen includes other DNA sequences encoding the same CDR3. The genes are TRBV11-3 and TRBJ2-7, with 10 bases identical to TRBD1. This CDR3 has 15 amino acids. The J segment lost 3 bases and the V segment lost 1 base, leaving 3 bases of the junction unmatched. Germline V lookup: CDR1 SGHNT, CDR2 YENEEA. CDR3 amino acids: CASSLGGTGDYEQYF. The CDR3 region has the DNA TGTGCCAGCAGCTTAGGGGGGACAGGGGACTACGAGCAGTACTTC. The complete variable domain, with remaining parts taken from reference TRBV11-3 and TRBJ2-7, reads EAGVVQSPRYKIIEKKQPVAFWCNPISGHNTLYWYLQNLGQGPELLIRYENEEAVDDSQLPKDRFSAERLKGVDSTLKIQPAELGDSAVYLCASSLGGTGDYEQYFGPGTRLTVT.

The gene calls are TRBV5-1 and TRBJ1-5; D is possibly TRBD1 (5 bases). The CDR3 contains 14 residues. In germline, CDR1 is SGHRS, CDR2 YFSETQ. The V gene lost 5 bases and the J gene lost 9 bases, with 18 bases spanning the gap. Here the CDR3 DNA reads TGCGCCAGCAGTTCGGGTGACAGTGAAGGGCCCCAGCATTTT. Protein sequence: CASSSGDSEGPQHF. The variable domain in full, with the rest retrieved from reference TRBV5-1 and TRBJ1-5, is KAGVTQTPRYLIKTRGQQVTLSCSPISGHRSVSWYQQTPGQGLQFLFEYFSETQRNKGNFPGRFSGRQFSNSRSEMNVSTLELGDSALYLCASSSGDSEGPQHFGDGTRLSIL.

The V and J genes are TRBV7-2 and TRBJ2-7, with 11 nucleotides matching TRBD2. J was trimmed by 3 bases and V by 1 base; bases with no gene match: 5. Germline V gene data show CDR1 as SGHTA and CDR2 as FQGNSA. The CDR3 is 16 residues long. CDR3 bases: TGTGCCAGCAGCTTAGTAACTAGCGGGGGCCTCTACGAGCAGTACTTC. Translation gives CASSLVTSGGLYEQYF.

CDR3 in amino acids: CASSYLTSGTDTQYF. The CDR3 nucleotides read TGTGCCAGCAGTTACTTGACTAGCGGGACAGATACGCAGTATTTT. The chain employs TRBV6-5 and TRBJ2-3; 10 nucleotides line up with TRBD2. CDR1 is MNHEY and CDR2 is SVGAGI in the germline V gene. The CDR3 length is 15 residues. The V segment lost 1 base and the J segment 3 bases; nucleotides outside the gene matches: 1.

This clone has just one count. CDR3 residues: CASSYSLQGSGNTIYF. The CDR3 DNA reads as TGTGCCAGCAGTTACTCCCTACAGGGCTCTGGAAACACCATATATTTT. The rearrangement joins TRBV6-5 to TRBJ1-3, with a tentative D call TRBD1 (6 bases). The CDR3 consists of 16 residues. V lost 0 bases, J lost 0 bases, and 9 bases lay in between. Looked up from germline, CDR1 is MNHEY and CDR2 is SVGAGI.

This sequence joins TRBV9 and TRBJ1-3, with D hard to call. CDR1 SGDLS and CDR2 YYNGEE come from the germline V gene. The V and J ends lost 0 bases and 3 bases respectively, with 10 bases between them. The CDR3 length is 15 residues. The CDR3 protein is CASSVATYLGNTIYF. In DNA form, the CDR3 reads TGTGCCAGCAGCGTAGCGACATACCTTGGAAACACCATATATTTT.

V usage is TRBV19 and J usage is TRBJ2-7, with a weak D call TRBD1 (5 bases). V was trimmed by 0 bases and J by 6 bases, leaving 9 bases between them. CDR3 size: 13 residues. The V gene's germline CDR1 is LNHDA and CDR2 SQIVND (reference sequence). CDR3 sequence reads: CASSIDQGAEQYF. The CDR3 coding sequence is TGTGCCAGTAGTATAGATCAAGGGGCCGAGCAGTACTTC.

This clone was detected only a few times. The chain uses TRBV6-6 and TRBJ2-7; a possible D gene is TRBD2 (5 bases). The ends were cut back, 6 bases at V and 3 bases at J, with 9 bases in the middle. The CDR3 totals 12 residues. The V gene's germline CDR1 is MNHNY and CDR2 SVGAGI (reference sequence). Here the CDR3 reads CASRASFYEQYF. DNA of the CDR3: TGTGCCAGCAGGGCTAGCTTCTACGAGCAGTACTTC.

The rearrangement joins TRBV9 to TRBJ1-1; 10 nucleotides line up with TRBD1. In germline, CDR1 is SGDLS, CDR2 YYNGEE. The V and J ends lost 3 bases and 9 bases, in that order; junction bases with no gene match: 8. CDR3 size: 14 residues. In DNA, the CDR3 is TGTGCCAGCAGCGAACGACAGGGGGCGGGGAAAGCTTTCTTT. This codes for CASSERQGAGKAFF.

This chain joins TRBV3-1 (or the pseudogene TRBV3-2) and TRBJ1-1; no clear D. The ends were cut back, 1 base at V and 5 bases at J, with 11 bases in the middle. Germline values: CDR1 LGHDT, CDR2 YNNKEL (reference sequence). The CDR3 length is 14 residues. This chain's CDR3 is CASSQAPGATEAFF. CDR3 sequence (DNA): TGTGCCAGCAGCCAAGCGCCCGGAGCGACTGAAGCTTTCTTT.

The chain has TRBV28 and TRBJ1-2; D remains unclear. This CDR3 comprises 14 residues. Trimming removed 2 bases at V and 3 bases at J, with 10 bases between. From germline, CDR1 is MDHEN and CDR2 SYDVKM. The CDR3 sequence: CASSLDTNDYGYTF. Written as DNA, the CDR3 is TGTGCCAGCAGTTTAGACACAAATGACTATGGCTACACCTTC.

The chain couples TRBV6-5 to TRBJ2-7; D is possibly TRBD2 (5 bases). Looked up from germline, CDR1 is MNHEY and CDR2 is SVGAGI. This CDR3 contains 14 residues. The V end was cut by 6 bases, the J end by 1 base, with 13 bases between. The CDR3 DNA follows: TGTGCCAGCAGCGTAACACCGGGGTCCTACGAGCAGTACTTC. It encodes CASSVTPGSYEQYF.

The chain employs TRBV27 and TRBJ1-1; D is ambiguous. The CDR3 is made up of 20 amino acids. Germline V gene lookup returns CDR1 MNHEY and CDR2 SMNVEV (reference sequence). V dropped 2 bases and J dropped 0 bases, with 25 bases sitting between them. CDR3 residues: CASSLHLRKTGDLMNTEAFF. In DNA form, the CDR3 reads TGTGCCAGCAGTTTACACCTTCGGAAGACTGGAGACCTCATGAACACTGAAGCTTTCTTT.

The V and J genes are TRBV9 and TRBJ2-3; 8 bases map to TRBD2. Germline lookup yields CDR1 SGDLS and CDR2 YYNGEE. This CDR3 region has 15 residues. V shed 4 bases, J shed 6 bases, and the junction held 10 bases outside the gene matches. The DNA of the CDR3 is TGTGCCAGCAGCCCGACCGGGGGGGCTCTCGATACGCAGTATTTT. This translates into CASSPTGGALDTQYF.

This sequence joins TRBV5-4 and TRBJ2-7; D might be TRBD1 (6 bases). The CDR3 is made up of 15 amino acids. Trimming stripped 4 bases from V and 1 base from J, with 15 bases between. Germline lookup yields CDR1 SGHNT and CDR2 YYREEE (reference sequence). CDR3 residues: CASSVTGIGSYEQYF. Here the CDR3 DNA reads TGTGCCAGCAGCGTCACAGGGATAGGGTCCTACGAGCAGTACTTC.

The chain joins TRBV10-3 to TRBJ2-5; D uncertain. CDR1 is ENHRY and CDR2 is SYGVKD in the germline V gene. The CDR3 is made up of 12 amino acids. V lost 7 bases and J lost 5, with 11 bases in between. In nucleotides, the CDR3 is TGTGCCATCAAGTCCGTAGTGGAGACCCAGTACTTC. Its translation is CAIKSVVETQYF.

CDR3 sequence reads: CASSLSVGAPSYEQYF. DNA for the CDR3: TGTGCCAGCAGTTTATCTGTGGGGGCCCCCTCCTACGAGCAGTACTTC. The chain recombines TRBV27 with TRBJ2-7; a weak D match, TRBD1 (6 bases). Germline lookup yields CDR1 MNHEY and CDR2 SMNVEV (reference sequence). Trimming took off 0 bases at V and 0 bases at J, with 12 bases between the two ends. The CDR3 extends over 16 amino acids.

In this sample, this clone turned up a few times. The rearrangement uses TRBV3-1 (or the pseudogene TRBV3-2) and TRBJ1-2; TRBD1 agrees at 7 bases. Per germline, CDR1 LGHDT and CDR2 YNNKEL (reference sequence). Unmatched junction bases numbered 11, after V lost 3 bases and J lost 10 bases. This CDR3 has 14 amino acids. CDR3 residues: CASSQAPGQLYYTF. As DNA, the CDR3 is TGTGCCAGCAGCCAGGCACCGGGACAGCTCTACTACACCTTC.

The CDR3 reads CASSLDQRDTQYF. DNA for the CDR3: TGTGCCAGCAGCTTGGACCAGCGAGATACGCAGTATTTT. The gene calls are TRBV5-4 and TRBJ2-3; D is unclear. This CDR3 is built from 13 residues. In germline, CDR1 is SGHNT, CDR2 YYREEE (reference sequence). V gave up 0 bases and J gave up 5 bases, with 7 bases separating them.

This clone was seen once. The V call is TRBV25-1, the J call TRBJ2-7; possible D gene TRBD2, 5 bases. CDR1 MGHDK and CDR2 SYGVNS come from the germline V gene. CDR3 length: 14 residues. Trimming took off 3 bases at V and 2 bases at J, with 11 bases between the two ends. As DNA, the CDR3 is TGTGCCAGCAGTGAGGACTCGCCTACCTACGAGCAGTACTTC. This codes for CASSEDSPTYEQYF.

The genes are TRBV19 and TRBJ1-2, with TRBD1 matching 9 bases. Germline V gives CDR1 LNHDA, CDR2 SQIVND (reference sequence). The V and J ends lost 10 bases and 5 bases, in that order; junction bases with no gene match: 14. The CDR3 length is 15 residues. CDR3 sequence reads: CATYDPWTGAYGYTF. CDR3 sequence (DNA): TGTGCCACCTATGATCCATGGACAGGGGCATATGGCTACACCTTC.

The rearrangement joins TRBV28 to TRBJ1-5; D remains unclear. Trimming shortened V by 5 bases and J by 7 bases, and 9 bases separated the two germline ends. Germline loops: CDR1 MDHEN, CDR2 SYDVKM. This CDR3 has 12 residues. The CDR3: CASSTGGQPQHF. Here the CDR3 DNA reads TGTGCCAGCAGTACGGGAGGGCAGCCCCAGCATTTT. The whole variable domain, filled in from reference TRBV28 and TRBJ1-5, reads DVKVTQSSRYLVKRTGEKVFLECVQDMDHENMFWYRQDPGLGLRLIYFSYDVKMKEKGDIPEGYSVSREKKERFSLILESASTNQTSMYLCASSTGGQPQHFGDGTRLSIL.

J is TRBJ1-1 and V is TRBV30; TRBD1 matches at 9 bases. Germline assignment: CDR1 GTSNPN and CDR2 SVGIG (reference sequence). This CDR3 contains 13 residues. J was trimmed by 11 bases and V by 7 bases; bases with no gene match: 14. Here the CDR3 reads CAFSGTGFSSAFF. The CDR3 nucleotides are TGTGCCTTCTCGGGGACAGGGTTCTCTTCCGCTTTCTTT.